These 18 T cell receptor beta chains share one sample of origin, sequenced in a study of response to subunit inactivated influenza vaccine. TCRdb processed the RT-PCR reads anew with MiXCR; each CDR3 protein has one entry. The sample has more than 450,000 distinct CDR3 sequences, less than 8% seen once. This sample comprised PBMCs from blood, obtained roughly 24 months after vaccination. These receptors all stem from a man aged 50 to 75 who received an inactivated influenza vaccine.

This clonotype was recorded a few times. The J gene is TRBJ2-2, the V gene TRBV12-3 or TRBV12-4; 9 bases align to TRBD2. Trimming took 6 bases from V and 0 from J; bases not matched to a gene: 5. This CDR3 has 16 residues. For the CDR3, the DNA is TGTGCCAGCAGGAATCAGCGGGGGGCGAACACCGGGGAGCTGTTTTTT. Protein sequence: CASRNQRGANTGELFF.

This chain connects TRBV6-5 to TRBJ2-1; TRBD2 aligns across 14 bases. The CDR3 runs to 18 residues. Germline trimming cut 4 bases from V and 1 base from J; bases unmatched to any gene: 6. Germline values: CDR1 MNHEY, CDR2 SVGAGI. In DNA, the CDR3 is TGTGCCAGCAGTTCCGGGACTAGCGGGAGTATTTCCTACAATGAGCAGTTCTTC. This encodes CASSSGTSGSISYNEQFF.

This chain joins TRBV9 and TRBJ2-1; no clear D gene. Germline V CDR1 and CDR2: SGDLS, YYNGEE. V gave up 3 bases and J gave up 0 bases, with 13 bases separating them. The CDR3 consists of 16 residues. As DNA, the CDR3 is TGTGCCAGCAGCGGCCACATGTTGGGCTCCTACAATGAGCAGTTCTTC. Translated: CASSGHMLGSYNEQFF.

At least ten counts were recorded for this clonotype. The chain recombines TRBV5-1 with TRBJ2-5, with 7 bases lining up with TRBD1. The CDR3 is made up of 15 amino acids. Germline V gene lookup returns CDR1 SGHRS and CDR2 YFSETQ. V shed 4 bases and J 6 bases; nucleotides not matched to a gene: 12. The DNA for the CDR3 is TGCGCCAGCAGCGGATCAGACAGGGCTACGAAGACCCAGTACTTC. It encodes CASSGSDRATKTQYF.

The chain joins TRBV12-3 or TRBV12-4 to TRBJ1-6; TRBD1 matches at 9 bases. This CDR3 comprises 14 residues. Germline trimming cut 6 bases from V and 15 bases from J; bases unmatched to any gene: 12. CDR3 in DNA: TGTGCCAGCAGGAGGGACAGGGCCTCCGTGAACCTCCACTTT. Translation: CASRRDRASVNLHF.

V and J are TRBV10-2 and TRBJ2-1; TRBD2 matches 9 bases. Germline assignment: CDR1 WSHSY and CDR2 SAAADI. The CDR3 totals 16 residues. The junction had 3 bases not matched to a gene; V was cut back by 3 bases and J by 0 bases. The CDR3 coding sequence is TGCGCCAGCAGTGATGGGCGGGGGGGCTCCTACAATGAGCAGTTCTTC. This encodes CASSDGRGGSYNEQFF.

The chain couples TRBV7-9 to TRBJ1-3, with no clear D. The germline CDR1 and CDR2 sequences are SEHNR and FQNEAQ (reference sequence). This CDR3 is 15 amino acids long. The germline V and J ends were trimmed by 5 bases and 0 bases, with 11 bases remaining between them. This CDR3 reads CASSVDGGSGNTIYF. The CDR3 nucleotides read TGTGCCAGCAGCGTCGACGGAGGCTCTGGAAACACCATATATTTT.

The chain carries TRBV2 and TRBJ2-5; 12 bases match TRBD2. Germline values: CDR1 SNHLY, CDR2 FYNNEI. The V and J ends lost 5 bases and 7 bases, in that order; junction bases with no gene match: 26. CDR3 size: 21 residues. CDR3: CASSPLAGGPVLRKVLGTQYF. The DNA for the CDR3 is TGTGCCAGCAGTCCTCTAGCGGGGGGGCCAGTTTTGAGGAAAGTTCTGGGGACCCAGTACTTC.

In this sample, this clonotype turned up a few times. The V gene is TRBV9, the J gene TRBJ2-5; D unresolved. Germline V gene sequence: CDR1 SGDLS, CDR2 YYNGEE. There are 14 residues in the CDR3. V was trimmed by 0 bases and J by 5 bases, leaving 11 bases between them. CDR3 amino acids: CASSVDPSAETQYF. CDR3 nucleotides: TGTGCCAGCAGCGTAGATCCCTCTGCCGAGACCCAGTACTTC.

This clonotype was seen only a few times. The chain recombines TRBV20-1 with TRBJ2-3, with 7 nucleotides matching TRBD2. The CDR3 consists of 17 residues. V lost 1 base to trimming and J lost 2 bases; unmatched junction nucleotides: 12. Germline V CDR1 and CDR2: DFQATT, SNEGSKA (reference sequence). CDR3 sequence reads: CSARVQLAARATDTQYF. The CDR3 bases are TGCAGTGCTAGAGTCCAGCTAGCGGCAAGAGCCACAGATACGCAGTATTTT.

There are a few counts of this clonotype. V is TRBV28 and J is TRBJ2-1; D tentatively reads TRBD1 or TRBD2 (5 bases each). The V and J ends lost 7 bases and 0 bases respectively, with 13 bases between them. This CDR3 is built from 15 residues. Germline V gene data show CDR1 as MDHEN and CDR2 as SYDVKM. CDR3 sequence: CASTVPGSSYNEQFF. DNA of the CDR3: TGTGCCAGCACCGTACCAGGGAGCTCCTACAATGAGCAGTTCTTC.

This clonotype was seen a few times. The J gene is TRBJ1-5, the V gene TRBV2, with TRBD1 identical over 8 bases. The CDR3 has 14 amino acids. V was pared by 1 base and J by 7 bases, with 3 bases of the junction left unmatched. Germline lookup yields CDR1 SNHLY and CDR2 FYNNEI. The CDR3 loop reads CASSEGTGPQPQHF. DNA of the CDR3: TGTGCCAGCAGTGAAGGGACAGGGCCCCAGCCCCAGCATTTT.

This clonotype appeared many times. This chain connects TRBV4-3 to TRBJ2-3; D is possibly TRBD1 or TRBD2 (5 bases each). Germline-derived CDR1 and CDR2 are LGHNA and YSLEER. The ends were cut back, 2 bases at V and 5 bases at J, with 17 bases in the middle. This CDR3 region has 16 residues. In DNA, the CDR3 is TGCGCCAGCAGCCAAACTAGGCAGGGAAGGGGAGATACGCAGTATTTT. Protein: CASSQTRQGRGDTQYF.

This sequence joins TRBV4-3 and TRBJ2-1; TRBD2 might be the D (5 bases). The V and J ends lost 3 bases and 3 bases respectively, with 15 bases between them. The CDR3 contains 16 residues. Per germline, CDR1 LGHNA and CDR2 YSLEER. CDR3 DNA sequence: TGCGCCAGCAGCCATTTAGGAGCGGCCTTCTACAATGAGCAGTTCTTC. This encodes CASSHLGAAFYNEQFF.

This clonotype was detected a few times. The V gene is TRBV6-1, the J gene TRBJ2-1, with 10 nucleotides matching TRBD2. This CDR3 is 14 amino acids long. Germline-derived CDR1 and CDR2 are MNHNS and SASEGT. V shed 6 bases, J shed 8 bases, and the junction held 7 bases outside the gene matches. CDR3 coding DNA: TGTGCCAGCAGAGCGGGACTAGCGAGAGATGAGCAGTTCTTC. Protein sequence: CASRAGLARDEQFF.

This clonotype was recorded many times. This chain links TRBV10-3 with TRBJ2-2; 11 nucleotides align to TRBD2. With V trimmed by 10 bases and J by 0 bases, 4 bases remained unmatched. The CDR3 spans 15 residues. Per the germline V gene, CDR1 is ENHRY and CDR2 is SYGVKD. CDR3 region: CASGTSGSNTGELFF. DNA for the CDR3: TGTGCCAGCGGGACTAGCGGATCGAACACCGGGGAGCTGTTTTTT.

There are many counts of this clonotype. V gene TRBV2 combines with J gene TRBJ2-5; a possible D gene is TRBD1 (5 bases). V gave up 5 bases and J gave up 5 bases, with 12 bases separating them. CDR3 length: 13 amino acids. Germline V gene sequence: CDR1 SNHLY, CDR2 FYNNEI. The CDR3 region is CASSSQGRETQYF. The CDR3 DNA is TGTGCCAGCAGTTCGCAGGGTCGGGAGACCCAGTACTTC.

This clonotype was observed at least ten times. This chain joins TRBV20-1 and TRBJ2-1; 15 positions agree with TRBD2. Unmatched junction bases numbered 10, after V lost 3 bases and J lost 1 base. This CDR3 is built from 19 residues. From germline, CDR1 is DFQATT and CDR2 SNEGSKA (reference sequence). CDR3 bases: TGCAGTGCTAGTTCTCCGGGACTAGCGGGGGGAAAATCCTACAATGAGCAGTTCTTC. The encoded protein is CSASSPGLAGGKSYNEQFF.